This T cell receptor (beta chain) was captured in a study of T cells after posttransplantation cyclophosphamide. Cells defined as naive were viable CD3+CD4+ or CD3+CD8+ and CCR7+CD45RA+CD45RO-CD95-CD27+CD28+. V lost 5 bases and J lost 0, with 12 bases in between. The V gene's germline CDR1 is SGHRS and CDR2 YFSETQ. This CDR3 spans 14 amino acids. The protocol was immunoSEQ multiplex PCR, while the TCRdb copy is restricted to in-frame clones and leaves out a portion. This sample has fewer than 35,000 clones, with roughly 91% found just once. This clone was detected only once. The chain links TRBV5-1 to TRBJ2-7; no clear D gene. Sequencing used naive CD4+ T cells sorted from blood. The sequence came from a man younger than 40 in good health and a related stem cell transplant donor. DNA of the CDR3: TGCGCCAGCAGAGCCGACACGAGCTCCTACGAGCAGTACTTC. This codes for CASRADTSSYEQYF.